This is a list of T cell receptor beta chains from one sample in a study of T cell responses to AZD1222 COVID-19 vaccine. Assay used: immunoSEQ multiplex PCR; TCRdb lists only in-frame clones, some missing. Of about 150,000 clones detected, around nine tenths appear once; the ten largest clones hold approximately 3%. The specimen comprised peripheral blood, sampled 28 days after the second AZD1222 dose. These receptors were taken from an adult who received the AZD1222 COVID-19 vaccine. CDR3s include the opening cysteine and the closing phenylalanine or tryptophan. Each record gives: clone size, J gene, D gene, V gene, CDR3 DNA, CDR3 protein. D genes are given only for firm matches. Clone size appears in some rows only: once, few, many, or a class for an expanded clone.

- TRBJ1-1 TRBD1 TRBV6-5 TGTGCCAGCTCGGACCTGGGACAGAGGAACACTGAAGCTTTCTTT CASSDLGQRNTEAFF
- TRBJ1-5 - TRBV5-1 TGCGCCAGCAGCTTAAGGGGGGAAGAAGGGCCCCAGCATTTT CASSLRGEEGPQHF
once TRBJ1-6 TRBD1 TRBV2 TGTGCCAGCAGACGACAGGGGGAAGGATCACCCCTCCACTTT CASRRQGEGSPLHF
once TRBJ1-1 - TRBV14 TGTGCCAGCAGCGCCTACATCGACACTGAAGCTTTCTTT CASSAYIDTEAFF
once TRBJ2-7 TRBD2 TRBV19 TGTGCCAGTAGTTTAGGACGGGAGGGCCCTTACGAGCAGTACTTC CASSLGREGPYEQYF
- TRBJ1-1 - TRBV18 TGTGCCAGCTCACCAGGGCCCAGGGTACCGAACACTGAAGCTTTCTTT CASSPGPRVPNTEAFF
- TRBJ1-2 TRBD1 TRBV10-3 TGTGCCATCAGTCCCGGACAGGGAATCTATGGCTACACCTTC CAISPGQGIYGYTF
- TRBJ1-4 TRBD1 TRBV10-3 TGTGCCATCGGAGGGGGCGGGACTAATGAAAAACTGTTTTTT CAIGGGGTNEKLFF
once TRBJ1-2 - TRBV7-2 TGTGCCAGCAGCTTAAGGCAGGCCCTCGGGGGCTACACCTTC CASSLRQALGGYTF
- TRBJ1-1 - TRBV5-1 TGCGCCAGCAGCTTTACCAGGGGTGACACTGAAGCTTTCTTT CASSFTRGDTEAFF
- TRBJ1-2 TRBD1 TRBV29-1 TGCAGCGTTGAAGAGACAGGGGAATTCTATGGCTACACCTTC CSVEETGEFYGYTF
once TRBJ2-7 TRBD2 TRBV7-6 TGTGCCAGCAGCTTAAGTCTAGCGGGAGGGGGAGAGCAGTACTTC CASSLSLAGGGEQYF
- TRBJ2-2 - TRBV19 TGTGCCAGTAGTATCGAGTGGGGAACAGGCGGGGAGCTGTTTTTT CASSIEWGTGGELFF
- TRBJ1-2 TRBD1 TRBV10-3 TGTGCCATCAGCCTAGGGACAGGGGTTAATAACTATGGCTACACCTTC CAISLGTGVNNYGYTF
once TRBJ2-5 - TRBV30 TGTGCCTGGAGTGACGACAACGGACAAGAGACCCAGTACTTC CAWSDDNGQETQYF
- TRBJ1-2 - TRBV7-9 TGTGCCAGCAGCGGCGAGGGGTTTGGCTACACCTTC CASSGEGFGYTF
- TRBJ1-2 TRBD1 TRBV7-6 TGTGCCAGCAGCTTAACTAGCTGGACAGGGGAGGCCTATGGCTACACCTTC CASSLTSWTGEAYGYTF
few TRBJ2-1 TRBD2 TRBV6-4 TGTGCCAGCAGTGAGAGAAGCGGGGACTCTCACAATGAGCAGTTCTTC CASSERSGDSHNEQFF
once TRBJ2-7 TRBD2 TRBV19 TGTGCCAGCGCGCGGGGGGGGGCCCGCGAGCAGTACTTC CASARGGAREQYF
- TRBJ2-3 TRBD1 TRBV29-1 TGCAGCGTGTCGGACAGGGCAGGCACAGATACGCAGTATTTT CSVSDRAGTDTQYF
- TRBJ1-1 - TRBV11-3 TGTGCCAGCAGTCGGAGGGGGGCTGAAGCTTTCTTT CASSRRGAEAFF
- TRBJ1-4 TRBD1 TRBV25-1 TGTGCCAGCAGTCCGTCCCTCGGGACAGGGCATGAAAAACTGTTTTTT CASSPSLGTGHEKLFF
- TRBJ2-7 - TRBV27 TGTGCCAGCAGTTTAGGTCAGAGCTACGAGCAGTACTTC CASSLGQSYEQYF
- TRBJ1-1 - TRBV5-1 TGCGCCAGCAGCGCCCAGGGAGGCACTGAAGCTTTCTTT CASSAQGGTEAFF
- TRBJ2-3 TRBD1 TRBV27 TGTGCCAGCAGCACCAAGGACAGGTTCCCAGATACGCAGTATTTT CASSTKDRFPDTQYF
- TRBJ2-1 TRBD2 TRBV14 TGTGCCAGCAGCCAAGATCCTTGGGGGGGGAGTGAGCAGTTCTTC CASSQDPWGGSEQFF
once TRBJ2-5 - TRBV3-1/TRBV3-2 TGTGCCAGCAGGCACTCCTGGGACAAGGGGGAAGAGACCCAGTACTTC CASRHSWDKGEETQYF
- TRBJ2-1 TRBD2 TRBV5-1 TGCGCCAGCAGCTTGCGCAGTGGACTAGCGGGAATAGGCTCCTACAATGAGCAGTTCTTC CASSLRSGLAGIGSYNEQFF
- TRBJ2-3 - TRBV6-5 TGTGCCAGCAGAGATCGGGACTCCTACACAGATACGCAGTATTTT CASRDRDSYTDTQYF
once TRBJ1-5 - TRBV7-2 TGTGCCAGCAGCTTAGGGGACAGCAATCAGCCCCAGCATTTT CASSLGDSNQPQHF
- TRBJ1-5 TRBD1 TRBV25-1 TGTGCCACCACACCTCGACAGGGGACGAAGCCCCAGCATTTT CATTPRQGTKPQHF
- TRBJ2-3 TRBD1 TRBV28 TGTGCCAGCAGTGACGGACAGGGAGATACGCAGTATTTT CASSDGQGDTQYF